This entry concerns a single T cell receptor beta chain. This CDR3 is 13 amino acids long. The V end lost 1 base, the J end lost 1 base, and 7 bases lay between the germline ends. Germline loops: CDR1 SQVTM, CDR2 ANQGSEA. TCRdb's table, derived via immunoSEQ multiplex PCR, lists solely in-frame clones and lacks some. The repertoire holds 57,000 or so clones, with about 90% as singletons. This sample is part of a study of blood T cell repertoires in COVID-19. On the study more broadly: Sample material is recorded as cDNA or gDNA derived from T cells, B-cell-depleted T cells, or PBMCs.

This clonotype was sampled from a woman in her 50s with active or convalescent COVID-19. Sequencing was carried out using peripheral blood. The genes are TRBV29-1 and TRBJ1-1; possibly TRBD1 for D (5 bases). CDR3 nucleotides: TGCAGCGTTGAAGTCGGACAGAACACTGAAGCTTTCTTT. Protein: CSVEVGQNTEAFF.